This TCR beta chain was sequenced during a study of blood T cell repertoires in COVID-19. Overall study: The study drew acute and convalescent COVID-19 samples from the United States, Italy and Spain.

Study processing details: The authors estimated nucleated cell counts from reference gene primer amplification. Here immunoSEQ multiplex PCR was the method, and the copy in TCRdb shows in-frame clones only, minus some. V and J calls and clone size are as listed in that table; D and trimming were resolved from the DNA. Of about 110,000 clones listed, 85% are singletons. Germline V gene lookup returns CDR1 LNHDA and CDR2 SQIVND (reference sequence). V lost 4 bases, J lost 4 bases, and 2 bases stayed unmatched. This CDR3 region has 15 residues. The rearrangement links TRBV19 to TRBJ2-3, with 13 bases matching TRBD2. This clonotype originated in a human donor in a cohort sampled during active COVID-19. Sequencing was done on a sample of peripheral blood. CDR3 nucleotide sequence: TGTGCCAGTAGTACAGGGACTAGCGGGGCAGATACGCAGTATTTT. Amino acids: CASSTGTSGADTQYF.